This T cell receptor (beta chain) was sequenced in a study of blood T cell repertoires in COVID-19. Study-level information: Some COVID-19 samples were acute and others convalescent; all came from the United States, Italy and Spain. PBMCs, B-cell-depleted T cells, or T cells were the source of the cDNA or gDNA that made up the material.

Clones were sequenced by immunoSEQ multiplex PCR, and TCRdb holds only the in-frame ones, with some missing. The sample includes some 64,000 clones, 70% to 80% of them seen just once. This receptor was taken from a man aged 55 to 70 with acute or convalescent COVID-19. Sequencing used peripheral blood.

In DNA form, the CDR3 reads TGCGCCAGCAGCCAAGGACAGGGGACTAGCAATCAGCCCCAGCATTTT. It yields the protein CASSQGQGTSNQPQHF. This sequence joins TRBV4-1 and TRBJ1-5; TRBD1 agrees at 8 bases. Per germline, CDR1 MGHRA and CDR2 YSYEKL. This CDR3 region has 16 residues. The trim removed 1 base at V and 0 bases at J, leaving 2 bases unmatched.